This entry describes one T cell receptor beta chain. The antigen is not known. The CDR3 is 14 amino acids. Per germline, CDR1 SGHNT and CDR2 YYREEE (reference sequence). The germline V and J ends were trimmed by 7 bases and 7 bases, with 15 bases remaining between them. The data derive from a study of T cell responses to AZD1222 COVID-19 vaccine. Whole-study results and caveats: Among the donors, most were white British and more were female, and clonal diversity was possibly underestimated.

Assay: immunoSEQ multiplex PCR; the TCRdb copy retains only in-frame clones and omits some. The data show roughly 170,000 clones, about 85% seen once. V usage is TRBV5-4 and J usage is TRBJ1-6; D remains ambiguous. Source: peripheral blood, taken on day 0 of AZD1222 vaccination. This clonotype was obtained from an adult in good health. The CDR3 DNA sequence: TGTGCCAGCGGGCCAAGAGGGAACAATTCACCCCTCCACTTT. The encoded protein is CASGPRGNNSPLHF.